This entry features one T cell receptor (beta chain) sequence. The sample is drawn from a study of blood T cell repertoires in COVID-19. Study in general: In each case, the material was cDNA or gDNA derived from T cells, B-cell-depleted T cells, or PBMCs.

Ages ranged from roughly 18 to 100 years, with residence in about 23 US areas. Cohorts were based on clinical histories the participants reported. Recovered participants had two consecutive negative NP/OP PCR tests, healthcare professional clearance, or symptom resolution. Produced via immunoSEQ multiplex PCR; TCRdb's table is partial and in-frame only. The sample lists 150,000 to 200,000 clones, about 82% occurring once. The sequence derives from a woman aged 25 to 39 who had recovered from COVID-19. What was sequenced was PBMCs or T cells enriched from blood (not recorded which).

CDR3 bases: TGTGCCAGTCAACGACAGGGACGGAACACTGAAGCTTTCTTT. Encoded protein: CASQRQGRNTEAFF. The V call is TRBV19, the J call TRBJ1-1; 7 bases are shared with TRBD1. V shed 8 bases and J 1 base; nucleotides not matched to a gene: 7. From germline, CDR1 is LNHDA and CDR2 SQIVND (reference sequence). CDR3 length: 14 amino acids.